These 32 T cell receptor beta chains were sequenced from one sample in a study of cytomegalovirus exposure and HLA in healthy donors. PCR involved 60 Vbeta and 13 Jbeta primers. Method: immunoSEQ multiplex PCR; TCRdb's copy keeps in-frame clones and lacks some. The sample shows around 160,000 clones, about 80% of them seen only once. Sample: PBMCs. These receptors originate from a man aged 18 to 30 in good health and CMV-seropositive.

This chain uses TRBV15 with TRBJ2-6; D may be TRBD1 (6 bases). Germline CDR1 is LNHNV and CDR2 is YYDKDF (reference sequence). The CDR3 is 16 amino acids. Trimming took 3 bases from V and 1 from J, leaving 10 bases between them. The CDR3 nucleotides are TGTGCCACCAGCAGCCCCACAGGGTCTGGGGCCAACGTCCTGACTTTC. Translation: CATSSPTGSGANVLTF.

The chain uses TRBV5-4 and TRBJ1-2; 9 bases align to TRBD1. With 0 bases clipped from V and 1 base from J, the junction kept 4 bases outside the gene matches. Looked up from germline, CDR1 is SGHNT and CDR2 is YYREEE (reference sequence). This CDR3 spans 16 amino acids. CDR3 nucleotides: TGTGCCAGCAGCTTGGCCGGGACAGGGAGTAACTATGGCTACACCTTC. Protein product: CASSLAGTGSNYGYTF.

This chain uses TRBV4-1 with TRBJ1-5; TRBD1 might be the D (6 bases). The CDR3 runs 16 residues. The V gene's germline CDR1 is MGHRA and CDR2 YSYEKL. V lost 0 bases and J 7 bases, leaving 16 bases between the germline ends. DNA of the CDR3: TGCGCCAGCAGCCAAGAGGGTCGGCAGGGGCTGCAGCCCCAGCATTTT. This sequence encodes CASSQEGRQGLQPQHF.

This chain joins TRBV5-1 and TRBJ2-7; perhaps TRBD2 as D (5 bases). This CDR3 comprises 14 residues. Germline CDR1 SGHRS, CDR2 YFSETQ. Trimming left V 3 bases short and J 3 bases short, with 13 bases between. Here the CDR3 DNA reads TGCGCCAGCAGCTCCGGACGGGAATTCTACGAGCAGTACTTC. Its protein product is CASSSGREFYEQYF.

CDR3 nucleotide sequence: TGTGCCAGCAGTGGGTGGGACAGGGGTGGCGAGCAGTACTTC. Translating it yields CASSGWDRGGEQYF. The chain employs TRBV25-1 and TRBJ2-7, with 10 bases matching TRBD1. The germline gives CDR1 MGHDK, CDR2 SYGVNS. The CDR3 extends over 14 amino acids. V was clipped by 4 bases and J by 6 bases; unmatched bases: 6.

This chain joins TRBV9 and TRBJ2-2, with D maybe TRBD1 (6 bases). Germline CDR1 is SGDLS and CDR2 is YYNGEE. Trimming took 0 bases from V and 3 from J, leaving 21 bases between them. The CDR3 has 19 amino acids. The CDR3 here is CASSVGPPGATLDTGELFF. DNA of the CDR3: TGTGCCAGCAGCGTAGGTCCCCCAGGGGCAACGTTAGACACCGGGGAGCTGTTTTTT.

Concerning this clone itself: The junction differs from germline at one of its ends, possibly a read error. The V call is TRBV7-7, the J call TRBJ2-1; 7 bases fit TRBD2. This CDR3 contains 17 residues. Germline CDR1 reads SSHAT; CDR2 reads FNYEAQ (reference sequence). For the CDR3, the DNA is TGTGCTAGCAGCTTAATTAGGGGACCGCCCCCGGGAGGTGAGCAGTTCTTC. Its protein product is CASSLIRGPPPGGEQFF.

This chain links TRBV9 with TRBJ1-4; D unclear. The CDR3 covers 15 residues. Germline CDR1 reads SGDLS; CDR2 reads YYNGEE. V lost 3 bases and J lost 8, with 17 bases in between. The CDR3 region has the DNA TGTGCCAGCAGCGCCACGGGAGTATACGAGGAAAAACTGTTTTTT. Protein product: CASSATGVYEEKLFF.

The table lists this clone with a few counts. The chain couples TRBV27 to TRBJ1-2; D might be TRBD1 (5 bases). Trimming cost V 2 bases and J 4 bases, with 8 bases left between them. The V gene's germline CDR1 is MNHEY and CDR2 SMNVEV (reference sequence). The CDR3 covers 13 residues. The CDR3 loop reads CASSLGGGYGYTF. In DNA form, the CDR3 reads TGTGCCAGCAGTTTAGGGGGGGGCTATGGCTACACCTTC.

This clone has just a few counts. This sequence joins TRBV27 and TRBJ2-2; D is possibly TRBD2 (5 bases). V lost 0 bases, J lost 1 base, and 12 bases lay in between. The CDR3 spans 17 residues. Germline values: CDR1 MNHEY, CDR2 SMNVEV (reference sequence). CDR3 loop: CASSLSLGSLNTGELFF. Written as DNA, the CDR3 is TGTGCCAGCAGTTTATCCCTAGGGAGTTTGAACACCGGGGAGCTGTTTTTT.

The chain uses TRBV19 and TRBJ2-7; 12 bases fit TRBD2. With V trimmed by 10 bases and J by 0 bases, 4 bases remained unmatched. The germline CDR1 and CDR2 sequences are LNHDA and SQIVND (reference sequence). This CDR3 is 14 amino acids long. The CDR3 nucleotides read TGTGCCACACGGACTAGCGGGACCTCCTACGAGCAGTACTTC. As protein: CATRTSGTSYEQYF.

The chain recombines TRBV27 with TRBJ2-1; TRBD2 aligns across 8 bases. With 0 bases clipped from V and 7 bases from J, the junction kept 5 bases outside the gene matches. This CDR3 is built from 15 residues. From germline, CDR1 is MNHEY and CDR2 SMNVEV (reference sequence). CDR3 amino acids: CASSLSPSGSNEQFF. The CDR3 DNA follows: TGTGCCAGCAGTTTATCGCCCAGCGGGAGTAATGAGCAGTTCTTC.

Of note for this clone: Mismatch with germline at one junction end may stem from a read error. V gene TRBV7-3 combines with J gene TRBJ2-7; 8 bases align to TRBD2. The V gene's germline CDR1 is SGHTA and CDR2 FQGTGA. The CDR3 is made up of 15 amino acids. The CDR3 DNA reads as TGTGCCAGCGGCTTAATCGGGGGGGCCATTTACGAGCAGTACTTC. It encodes CASGLIGGAIYEQYF.

The rearrangement uses TRBV29-1 and TRBJ1-1, with D hard to call. This CDR3 spans 12 amino acids. The germline gives CDR1 SQVTM, CDR2 ANQGSEA. Trimming removed 7 bases at V and 1 base at J, with 10 bases between. The CDR3 is CSAKLTNTEAFF. The CDR3 DNA is TGCAGCGCAAAACTCACGAACACTGAAGCTTTCTTT.

This clone appeared once. The junction departs from germline at one end; a sequencing error may be responsible. The CDR3 nucleotides are TGTGCTAGCAGCCCCCGAGAGCGGGACTCCTACAATGAGCAGTTCTTC. This translates into CASSPRERDSYNEQFF. This sequence joins TRBV7-7 and TRBJ2-1; 7 bases match TRBD2. CDR3 size: 16 residues. In germline, CDR1 is SSHAT, CDR2 FNYEAQ (reference sequence).

The V and J genes are TRBV4-1 and TRBJ2-2, with a tentative D call TRBD1 (6 bases). CDR1 is MGHRA and CDR2 is YSYEKL in the germline V gene. Trimming removed 2 bases at V and 4 bases at J, with 11 bases between. The CDR3 is made up of 15 amino acids. The CDR3 loop is CASSQPGVGTGELFF. CDR3 nucleotide sequence: TGCGCCAGCAGCCAACCAGGGGTGGGCACCGGGGAGCTGTTTTTT.

This CDR3 is CASSPIEGVETQYF. The CDR3 DNA sequence: TGTGCCAGCAGCCCCATTGAGGGGGTAGAGACCCAGTACTTC. V and J are TRBV11-2 and TRBJ2-5; weak D call: TRBD1 (6 bases). Germline V lookup: CDR1 SGHAT, CDR2 FQNNGV. CDR3 length: 14 amino acids. V dropped 5 bases and J dropped 4 bases, with 14 bases sitting between them.

The V gene is TRBV19, the J gene TRBJ1-5; the D is unclear. Trimming stripped 3 bases from V and 4 bases from J, with 7 bases between. The CDR3 contains 13 residues. Germline CDR1 and CDR2: LNHDA and SQIVND (reference sequence). CDR3 in DNA: TGTGCCAGTAGTATTCCCGGGAATCAGCCCCAGCATTTT. Its protein product is CASSIPGNQPQHF.

V usage is TRBV7-2 and J usage is TRBJ2-1, with D perhaps TRBD2 (6 bases). Germline V CDR1 and CDR2: SGHTA, FQGNSA. The CDR3 has 17 amino acids. V lost 3 bases and J 3 bases, leaving 18 bases between the germline ends. CDR3 sequence (DNA): TGTGCCAGCAGCTTTAGTCAGGAGGGGTCCGACTACAATGAGCAGTTCTTC. As protein: CASSFSQEGSDYNEQFF.

The chain uses TRBV21-1 and TRBJ1-3. TRBV21-1 is a recognized pseudogene. The CDR3 totals 15 residues. The CDR3 nucleotides are TGTGCCAGCAGCACTGTCCGAGACTCTGGAAACACCATATATTTT. This sequence encodes CASSTVRDSGNTIYF.

The chain has TRBV6-5 and TRBJ2-7, with 9 bases that match TRBD1. Germline trimming cut 5 bases from V and 5 bases from J; bases unmatched to any gene: 4. This CDR3 comprises 13 residues. The germline gives CDR1 MNHEY, CDR2 SVGAGI. The CDR3 DNA is TGTGCCAGCAGTGCGGGACAGGGCAACGAGCAGTACTTC. Its translation is CASSAGQGNEQYF.

The CDR3 spells CASSLGDSLREQFF. The CDR3 DNA reads TGTGCCAGCAGCTTAGGTGATAGCCTCCGTGAGCAGTTCTTC. The chain has TRBV7-9 and TRBJ2-1, with unresolved D. Germline-derived CDR1 and CDR2 are SEHNR and FQNEAQ (reference sequence). Trimming pared 1 base from V and 9 bases from J, leaving 13 bases between. The CDR3 totals 14 residues.

In this sample, this clone turned up a few times. The DNA for the CDR3 is TGTGCCAGCAGCGTCTCGACCGGGGAGCTGTTTTTT. Residues: CASSVSTGELFF. V gene TRBV9 combines with J gene TRBJ2-2; no definite D call. Germline V gene sequence: CDR1 SGDLS, CDR2 YYNGEE. The CDR3 is 12 residues long. Trimming cost V 2 bases and J 5 bases, with 4 bases left between them.

The chain recombines TRBV7-7 with TRBJ2-4, with D possibly matching TRBD1 (6 bases). The CDR3 extends over 16 amino acids. CDR1 and CDR2 (germline): SSHAT, FNYEAQ (reference sequence). With 3 bases removed from V and 7 bases from J, the gap between germline ends came to 19 bases. CDR3 nucleotides: TGTGCCAGCAGCTTCTTAGTGGGGGCTCTGGTGAACATTCAGTACTTC. Translating it yields CASSFLVGALVNIQYF.

This clone has just a few counts. V usage is TRBV6-1 and J usage is TRBJ1-1; D unclear. V was shortened by 1 base and J by 8 bases, with 11 bases between the two germline ends. The CDR3 length is 13 residues. CDR1 is MNHNS, CDR2 SASEGT, per germline. The CDR3 spells CASSEGEVREAFF. As DNA, the CDR3 is TGTGCCAGCAGTGAAGGGGAGGTGAGAGAAGCTTTCTTT.

V usage is TRBV13 and J usage is TRBJ2-1; 13 bases agree with TRBD2. The germline V gene encodes CDR1 PRHDT and CDR2 FYEKMQ (reference sequence). Trimming removed 6 bases from V and 10 bases from J; junction bases left unmatched: 6. The CDR3 is made up of 14 amino acids. The CDR3 loop reads CASSTSGRADEQFF. CDR3 nucleotide sequence: TGTGCCAGCAGTACTAGCGGGAGGGCCGACGAGCAGTTCTTC.

This clone occurred once. Written as DNA, the CDR3 is TGTGCCAGCAGCCAAGATCGGGCAGCGGGAGGGCCGACAGATACGCAGTATTTT. Amino acids: CASSQDRAAGGPTDTQYF. V is TRBV4-2 and J is TRBJ2-3; TRBD2 matches at 10 bases. Germline CDR1 is LGHNA and CDR2 is YNFKEQ. The CDR3 spans 18 residues. V gave up 0 bases and J gave up 3 bases; unmatched junction bases: 9.

The chain has TRBV20-1 and TRBJ2-1, with D unresolved. The CDR3 contains 11 residues. Trimming pared 3 bases from V and 4 bases from J, leaving 4 bases between. Germline assignment: CDR1 DFQATT and CDR2 SNEGSKA (reference sequence). The CDR3 DNA is TGCAGTGCTAGTTATTACAATGAGCAGTTCTTC. Translating gives CSASYYNEQFF.

The chain joins TRBV18 to TRBJ1-4; the match to TRBD1 covers 9 bases. The V segment lost 6 bases and the J segment 8 bases; nucleotides outside the gene matches: 10. Germline CDR1 is KGHSH and CDR2 is LQKENI. This CDR3 comprises 15 residues. CDR3 nucleotide sequence: TGTGCCAGCTCTCCCAGACAGGGGGATACCGAAAAACTGTTTTTT. Translated, it gives CASSPRQGDTEKLFF.

The CDR3 nucleotides are TGTGCCACCCTAGCGGGAGTGGGGACCCAGTACTTC. It translates to CATLAGVGTQYF. The rearrangement links TRBV10-3 to TRBJ2-5; 10 bases align to TRBD2. Germline lookup yields CDR1 ENHRY and CDR2 SYGVKD. The trim removed 10 bases at V and 7 bases at J, leaving 6 bases unmatched. CDR3 length: 12 amino acids.

V usage is TRBV2 and J usage is TRBJ1-2; no firm D call. With 2 bases removed from V and 4 bases from J, the gap between germline ends came to 8 bases. Germline assignment: CDR1 SNHLY and CDR2 FYNNEI. There are 13 residues in the CDR3. The CDR3 reads CASSEQLAYGYTF. The CDR3 bases are TGTGCCAGCAGTGAACAATTGGCCTATGGCTACACCTTC.

J is TRBJ1-2 and V is TRBV9; possible D gene TRBD1, 6 bases. The CDR3 is made up of 16 amino acids. V was cut by 3 bases and J by 8 bases, with 23 bases left in between. Germline V CDR1 and CDR2: SGDLS, YYNGEE. The CDR3 protein is CASSARPLTGLGGYTF. DNA of the CDR3: TGTGCCAGCAGCGCTAGACCCCTTACAGGGCTAGGAGGCTACACCTTC.